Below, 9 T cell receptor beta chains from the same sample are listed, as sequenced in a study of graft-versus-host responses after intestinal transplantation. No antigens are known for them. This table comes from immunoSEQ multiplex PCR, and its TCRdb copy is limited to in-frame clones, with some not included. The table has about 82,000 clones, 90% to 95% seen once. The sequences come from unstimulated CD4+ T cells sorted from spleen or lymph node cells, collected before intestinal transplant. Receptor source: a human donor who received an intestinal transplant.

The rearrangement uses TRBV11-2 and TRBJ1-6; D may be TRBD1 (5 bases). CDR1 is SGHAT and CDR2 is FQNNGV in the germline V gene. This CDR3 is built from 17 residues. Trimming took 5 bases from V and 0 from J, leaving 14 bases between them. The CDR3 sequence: CASSGLGRGSYNSPLHF. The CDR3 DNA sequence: TGTGCCAGCAGCGGGCTGGGGAGGGGCTCCTATAATTCACCCCTCCACTTT.

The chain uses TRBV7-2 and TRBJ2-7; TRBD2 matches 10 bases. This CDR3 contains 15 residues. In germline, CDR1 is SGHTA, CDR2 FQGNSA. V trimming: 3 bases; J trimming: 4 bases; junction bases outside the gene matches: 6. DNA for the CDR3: TGTGCCAGCAGCTTCTCTAGCGGGGGCGGGTACGAGCAGTACTTC. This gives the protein CASSFSSGGGYEQYF.

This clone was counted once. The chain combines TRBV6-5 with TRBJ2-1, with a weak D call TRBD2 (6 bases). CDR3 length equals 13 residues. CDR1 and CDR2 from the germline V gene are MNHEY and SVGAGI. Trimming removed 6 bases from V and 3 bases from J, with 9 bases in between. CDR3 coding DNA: TGTGCCAGCAGGCGCGGGATCTACAATGAGCAGTTCTTC. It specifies CASRRGIYNEQFF.

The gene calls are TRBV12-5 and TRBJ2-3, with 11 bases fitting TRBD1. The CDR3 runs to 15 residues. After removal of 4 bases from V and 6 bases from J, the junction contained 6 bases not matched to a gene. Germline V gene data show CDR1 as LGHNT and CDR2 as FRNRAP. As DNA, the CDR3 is TGTGCTAGTGGTTGGGGACAGGGGGGGGGTGATACGCAGTATTTT. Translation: CASGWGQGGGDTQYF.

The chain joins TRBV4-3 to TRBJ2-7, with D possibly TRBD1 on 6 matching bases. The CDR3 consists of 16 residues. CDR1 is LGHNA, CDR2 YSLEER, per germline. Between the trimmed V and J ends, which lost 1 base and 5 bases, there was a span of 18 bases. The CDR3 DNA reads TGCGCCAGCAGCCAAGGGAGGCAGGGGATATTCAACGAGCAGTACTTC. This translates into CASSQGRQGIFNEQYF.

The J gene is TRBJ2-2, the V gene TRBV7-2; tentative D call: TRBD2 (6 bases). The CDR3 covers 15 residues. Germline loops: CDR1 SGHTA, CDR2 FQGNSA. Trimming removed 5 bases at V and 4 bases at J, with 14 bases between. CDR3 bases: TGTGCCAGCAGCCCTCGCTCCGGGAGCACCGGGGAGCTGTTTTTT. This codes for CASSPRSGSTGELFF.

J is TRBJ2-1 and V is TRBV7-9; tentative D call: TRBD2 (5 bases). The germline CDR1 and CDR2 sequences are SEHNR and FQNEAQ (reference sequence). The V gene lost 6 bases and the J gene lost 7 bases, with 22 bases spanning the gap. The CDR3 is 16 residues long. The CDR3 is CASRPTGKKEGNEQFF. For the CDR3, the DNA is TGTGCCAGCAGACCTACGGGGAAAAAAGAAGGGAATGAGCAGTTCTTC. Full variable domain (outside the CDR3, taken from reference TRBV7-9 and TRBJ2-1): DTGVSQNPRHKITKRGQNVTFRCDPISEHNRLYWYRQTLGQGPEFLTYFQNEAQLEKSRLLSDRFSAERPKGSFSTLEIQRTEQGDSAMYLCASRPTGKKEGNEQFFGPGTRLTVL.

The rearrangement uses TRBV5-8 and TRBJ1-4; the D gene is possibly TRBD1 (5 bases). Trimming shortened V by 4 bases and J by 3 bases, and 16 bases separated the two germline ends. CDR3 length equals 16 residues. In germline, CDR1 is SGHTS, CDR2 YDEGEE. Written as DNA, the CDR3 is TGTGCCAGCAGCAGAGCAGGGATCGCGTCTAATGAAAAACTGTTTTTT. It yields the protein CASSRAGIASNEKLFF.

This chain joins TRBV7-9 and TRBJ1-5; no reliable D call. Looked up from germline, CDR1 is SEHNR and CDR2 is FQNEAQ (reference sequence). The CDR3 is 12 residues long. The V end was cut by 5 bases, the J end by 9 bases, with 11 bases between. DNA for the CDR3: TGTGCCAGCAGCCAATTATCCGGGCCCCAGCATTTT. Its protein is CASSQLSGPQHF.